The 31 T cell receptor beta chains below all came from one sample that was sequenced in a study of T cells in Graves' hyperthyroidism and ophthalmopathy. TCR beta CDR3 regions were amplified from RNA transcripts. The primer set for the first-round RT-PCR of the TCR CDR3 was HTBI. Using its own MiXCR run on the multiplex PCR reads, TCRdb lists one record per CDR3 protein. This table holds nearly 600,000 distinct CDR3 sequences, more than 11% found once. Sequencing used blood. The receptor set was obtained from a woman aged 25 to 39 with Graves' hyperthyroidism that later progressed to Graves' ophthalmopathy.

This clonotype was found many times. V usage is TRBV2 and J usage is TRBJ1-5; 7 positions match TRBD1. Germline V gene sequence: CDR1 SNHLY, CDR2 FYNNEI. After removal of 10 bases from V and 6 bases from J, the junction contained 6 bases not matched to a gene. The CDR3 is 12 amino acids. The CDR3 here is CATGDRIQPQHF. The CDR3 DNA is TGTGCCACCGGGGACAGAATTCAGCCCCAGCATTTT.

This clonotype occurred many times. V is TRBV20-1 and J is TRBJ2-7, with D hard to call. In germline, CDR1 is DFQATT, CDR2 SNEGSKA (reference sequence). V was clipped by 6 bases and J by 3 bases, with 12 bases between them. This CDR3 has 12 residues. The CDR3 DNA follows: TGCAGTGCCGATCGAGACTTCTACGAGCAGTACTTC. This codes for CSADRDFYEQYF.

This clonotype was counted only a few times. The V call is TRBV2, the J call TRBJ1-2; D gene uncertain. This CDR3 spans 13 amino acids. Germline CDR1 is SNHLY and CDR2 is FYNNEI. V was cut by 6 bases and J by 0 bases, with 8 bases left in between. This CDR3 is CASSKGPNYGYTF. Here the CDR3 DNA reads TGTGCCAGCAGCAAGGGTCCTAACTATGGCTACACCTTC.

Ten or more counts support this clonotype. V usage is TRBV7-2 and J usage is TRBJ2-3; TRBD2 matches 10 bases. The CDR3 length is 15 residues. In germline, CDR1 is SGHTA, CDR2 FQGNSA. J lost 4 bases, V lost 2 bases, and 3 bases had no gene match. CDR3 sequence (DNA): TGTGCCAGCAGCTTATCGGGACTAGCGCCAGATACGCAGTATTTT. This sequence encodes CASSLSGLAPDTQYF.

This clonotype was detected many times. J is TRBJ1-1 and V is TRBV19, with D unresolved. Germline CDR1 and CDR2: LNHDA and SQIVND (reference sequence). The CDR3 is made up of 18 amino acids. Trimming took off 3 bases at V and 2 bases at J, with 22 bases between the two ends. CDR3 nucleotide sequence: TGTGCCAGTAGTATCGTCGGCAGGCTGTCGGTGCTAAACACTGAAGCTTTCTTT. It specifies CASSIVGRLSVLNTEAFF.

This clonotype was detected ten times or more. The chain combines TRBV10-3 with TRBJ1-2; TRBD1 might be the D (5 bases). V dropped 8 bases and J dropped 7 bases, with 17 bases sitting between them. CDR1 is ENHRY, CDR2 SYGVKD, per germline. The CDR3 length is 13 residues. In DNA form, the CDR3 reads TGTGCCATCTACGTAGGGTCCGGGGCTGGCTACACCTTC. The encoded protein is CAIYVGSGAGYTF.

The sample holds a few counts of this clonotype. The J gene is TRBJ1-2, the V gene TRBV6-1; 11 bases agree with TRBD1. The CDR3 has 16 amino acids. V dropped 5 bases and J dropped 1; count of bases not matched to a gene: 6. Germline loops: CDR1 MNHNS, CDR2 SASEGT. CDR3 nucleotide sequence: TGTGCCAGCAGTTTCGGGACAGGGGGAATTAACTATGGCTACACCTTC. The encoded protein is CASSFGTGGINYGYTF.

This clonotype was detected many times. The V and J genes are TRBV5-1 and TRBJ2-6; 7 nucleotides agree with TRBD1. The CDR3 is 17 amino acids. Germline assignment: CDR1 SGHRS and CDR2 YFSETQ. Losses at the gene ends were 1 base for V and 2 bases for J; bases not matched to a gene: 6. This chain's CDR3 is CASSLRPGGTGANVLTF. CDR3 bases: TGCGCCAGCAGCTTGCGACCAGGGGGTACTGGGGCCAACGTCCTGACTTTC.

This chain uses TRBV4-1 with TRBJ1-2; unclear D gene. V was trimmed by 7 bases and J by 4 bases, leaving 25 bases between them. Germline CDR1 is MGHRA and CDR2 is YSYEKL. The CDR3 runs 17 residues. The CDR3 DNA is TGCGCCAGCACACCATGGCAGGCGCTAGAACCCTTCTATGGCTACACCTTC. This translates into CASTPWQALEPFYGYTF.

In its sample, this clonotype was seen many times. The gene calls are TRBV28 and TRBJ1-4; 10 bases fit TRBD1. V lost 3 bases, J lost 8 bases, and 12 bases stayed unmatched. Germline V gene lookup returns CDR1 MDHEN and CDR2 SYDVKM. CDR3 length equals 17 residues. Here the CDR3 DNA reads TGTGCCAGCAGTTTCATCGGACAGGGGGTGAATTTGGAAAAACTGTTTTTT. Protein: CASSFIGQGVNLEKLFF.

Concerning this clonotype itself: Given a much more abundant clone one base away, this may be a read error. V usage is TRBV24-1 and J usage is TRBJ2-1; D may match TRBD1 or TRBD2 (5 bases each). Germline CDR1 is KGHDR and CDR2 is SFDVKD. The CDR3 is 15 amino acids. The CDR3 sequence: CATNDLLVGEREQFF. The CDR3 DNA follows: TGTGCCACCAATGATTTGCTGGTGGGGGAGAGGGAGCAGTTCTTC.

V usage is TRBV10-3 and J usage is TRBJ1-3; 8 bases line up with TRBD1. V lost 6 bases and J lost 8; bases outside the gene matches: 6. This CDR3 comprises 13 residues. Germline V gene sequence: CDR1 ENHRY, CDR2 SYGVKD. CDR3 residues: CAIRYRGTDTIYF. The DNA for the CDR3 is TGTGCCATCAGATACAGGGGGACGGACACCATATATTTT.

At least ten counts were recorded for this clonotype. The chain employs TRBV3-1 and TRBJ2-3; tentatively, D is TRBD2 (6 bases). V lost 2 bases to trimming and J lost 4 bases, with 16 bases between them. This CDR3 is built from 16 residues. In germline, CDR1 is LGHDT, CDR2 YNNKEL (reference sequence). In DNA, the CDR3 is TGTGCCAGCAGCCAAATCGGCGGGGTCAAACCAGATACGCAGTATTTT. Amino acids: CASSQIGGVKPDTQYF.

This clonotype was detected ten times or more. The V call is TRBV25-1, the J call TRBJ2-1; 10 positions match TRBD2. The V gene's germline CDR1 is MGHDK and CDR2 SYGVNS. This CDR3 region has 16 residues. With V trimmed by 1 base and J by 5 bases, 5 bases remained unmatched. The CDR3 loop is CASSESGTSANNEQFF. CDR3 nucleotide sequence: TGTGCCAGCAGTGAATCCGGGACTAGCGCGAACAATGAGCAGTTCTTC.

This clonotype came up many times. The V gene is TRBV12-3 or TRBV12-4, the J gene TRBJ2-7; D remains ambiguous. Trimming took 6 bases from V and 0 from J, leaving 12 bases between them. The CDR3 is made up of 14 amino acids. The CDR3 protein is CASRSSRVSYEQYF. CDR3 DNA: TGTGCCAGCAGATCCTCTAGGGTCTCCTACGAGCAGTACTTC.

This clonotype was observed at least ten times. The rearrangement links TRBV6-2 or TRBV6-3 to TRBJ2-5; TRBD2 aligns across 7 bases. The V gene end was trimmed by 5 bases and the J gene end by 4 bases; junction bases not matched to a gene: 10. CDR3 length equals 15 residues. CDR1 is MNHEY, CDR2 SVGEGT, per germline. CDR3 coding DNA: TGTGCCAGCAGTCCCGAGCGGGAACGAGGAGAGACCCAGTACTTC. Amino acids: CASSPERERGETQYF.

This chain joins TRBV29-1 and TRBJ2-7; D is ambiguous. CDR1 is SQVTM, CDR2 ANQGSEA, per germline. The length of the CDR3 is 9 residues. The V end was cut by 8 bases, the J end by 8 bases, with 10 bases between. CDR3 nucleotides: TGCAGCCACCCCCTTAAGCAGTACTTC. Protein product: CSHPLKQYF.

This clonotype has at least ten counts. This chain connects TRBV14 to TRBJ2-2; D unresolved. The CDR3 totals 14 residues. Germline V gives CDR1 SGHDN, CDR2 FVKESK. V lost 4 bases and J lost 6, with 12 bases in between. Here the CDR3 DNA reads TGTGCCAGCAGCCCCCTCGAGCGAGCCGGGGAGCTGTTTTTT. Its protein is CASSPLERAGELFF.

CDR3 protein: CASSAYPGDRGADTQYF. CDR3 coding DNA: TGCGCCAGCAGCGCATACCCAGGGGACAGGGGGGCAGATACGCAGTATTTT. The rearrangement uses TRBV5-1 and TRBJ2-3, with 11 bases aligning to TRBD1. V was pared by 4 bases and J by 4 bases, with 11 bases of the junction left unmatched. Germline CDR1 SGHRS, CDR2 YFSETQ. This CDR3 has 17 amino acids.

This clonotype was seen at least ten times. The J gene is TRBJ2-7, the V gene TRBV4-3; D possibly matches TRBD1 or TRBD2 (6 bases each). In germline, CDR1 is LGHNA, CDR2 YSLEER. CDR3 size: 15 residues. V lost 1 base to trimming and J lost 5 bases, with 15 bases between them. In DNA, the CDR3 is TGCGCCAGCAGCCAAGGAGACACCGGGGGCAACGAGCAGTACTTC. Protein product: CASSQGDTGGNEQYF.

This clonotype was observed many times. This sequence joins TRBV10-3 and TRBJ2-1; D might be TRBD2 (6 bases). CDR3 size: 13 residues. Deletions cut 2 bases from V and 4 bases from J, with 6 bases between. Germline V gene lookup returns CDR1 ENHRY and CDR2 SYGVKD. Here the CDR3 DNA reads TGTGCCATCAGTGAGGCGGGGTACAATGAGCAGTTCTTC. Protein product: CAISEAGYNEQFF.

This clonotype has at least ten counts. This chain links TRBV24-1 with TRBJ2-2; D is uncertain. CDR1 is KGHDR, CDR2 SFDVKD, per germline. The CDR3 is 14 residues long. V was pared by 0 bases and J by 3 bases, with 4 bases between. CDR3 residues: CATSDLRDTGELFF. In DNA, the CDR3 is TGTGCCACCAGTGATTTGCGGGACACCGGGGAGCTGTTTTTT.

At least ten counts were recorded for this clonotype. The chain combines TRBV7-2 with TRBJ2-7; D ambiguous. V shed 5 bases and J shed 6 bases, with 14 bases lying between them. Germline V gene lookup returns CDR1 SGHTA and CDR2 FQGNSA. This CDR3 spans 13 amino acids. Here the CDR3 reads CASSTQEVGEQYF. In DNA, the CDR3 is TGTGCCAGCAGCACCCAAGAAGTGGGCGAGCAGTACTTC.

The rearrangement links TRBV6-1 to TRBJ1-2; D is ambiguous. Trimming stripped 5 bases from V and 4 bases from J, with 14 bases between. The CDR3 is made up of 14 amino acids. Germline CDR1 reads MNHNS; CDR2 reads SASEGT. The CDR3 sequence is CASSTRTVRYGYTF. In DNA, the CDR3 is TGTGCCAGCAGTACCCGGACGGTCCGCTATGGCTACACCTTC.

The chain combines TRBV6-1 with TRBJ1-1; D call uncertain. V was cut by 6 bases and J by 2 bases, with 16 bases left in between. Germline values: CDR1 MNHNS, CDR2 SASEGT. This CDR3 has 15 residues. The CDR3 loop reads CASRLLDGDNTEAFF. DNA of the CDR3: TGTGCCAGCAGACTACTCGACGGTGACAACACTGAAGCTTTCTTT.

This clonotype appeared many times. The chain recombines TRBV2 with TRBJ1-6, with D unresolved. The CDR3 length is 13 residues. In germline, CDR1 is SNHLY, CDR2 FYNNEI. The germline V and J ends were trimmed by 9 bases and 2 bases, with 8 bases remaining between them. The CDR3 nucleotides read TGTGCCAGTTCCGGGACCTATAATTCACCCCTCCACTTT. Translated: CASSGTYNSPLHF.

Worth noting for this clonotype: This may arise from a read error, as a much more abundant clone is one base away. V and J are TRBV6-5 and TRBJ2-3, with 7 bases matching TRBD2. J lost 5 bases, V lost 3 bases, and 8 bases had no gene match. The germline V gene has CDR1 MNHEY and CDR2 SVGAGI. This CDR3 is 15 amino acids long. The CDR3 bases are TGTGCCAGCAGTTATGGGGGGGGGAGAGGAGATACGCAGTATTTT. Its translation is CASSYGGGRGDTQYF.

Only a few counts were recorded for this clonotype. The chain uses TRBV19 and TRBJ1-2; D is uncertain. Germline CDR1 is LNHDA and CDR2 is SQIVND (reference sequence). The CDR3 length is 15 residues. V was shortened by 10 bases and J by 1 base, with 19 bases between the two germline ends. The CDR3 is CATRIRGASNYGYTF. In nucleotides, the CDR3 is TGTGCCACGCGAATTAGAGGTGCAAGTAACTATGGCTACACCTTC.

This clonotype has a count of ten or more. The chain links TRBV6-2 or TRBV6-3 to TRBJ1-1, with D hard to call. The V gene lost 4 bases and the J gene lost 3 bases, with 15 bases spanning the gap. Germline V gives CDR1 MNHEY, CDR2 SVGEGT. The CDR3 extends over 15 amino acids. The chain's CDR3 is CASSSTGTFYTEAFF. Written as DNA, the CDR3 is TGTGCCAGCAGTTCCACCGGCACCTTTTACACTGAAGCTTTCTTT.

This clonotype was picked up a small number of times. This chain's CDR3 is CASSARDRKETQYF. CDR3 bases: TGTGCCAGCAGCGCCCGGGACAGAAAAGAGACCCAGTACTTC. The chain employs TRBV9 and TRBJ2-5; 7 bases are a match to TRBD1. Germline V lookup: CDR1 SGDLS, CDR2 YYNGEE. Trimming cost V 3 bases and J 3 bases; bases outside gene matches: 5. The CDR3 contains 14 residues.

The chain combines TRBV30 with TRBJ2-7; 7 bases map to TRBD1. The CDR3 covers 14 residues. J gave up 5 bases and V 3 bases, and 10 bases lay outside the gene matches. Per the germline V gene, CDR1 is GTSNPN and CDR2 is SVGIG (reference sequence). This chain's CDR3 is CAWSDRDSTHEQYF. The CDR3 region has the DNA TGTGCCTGGAGCGACCGGGACAGTACCCACGAGCAGTACTTC. The entire variable domain, with the rest obtained from reference TRBV30 and TRBJ2-7, is as follows: SQTIHQWPATLVQPVGSPLSLECTVEGTSNPNLYWYRQAAGRGLQLLFYSVGIGQISSEVPQNLSASRPQDRQFILSSKKLLLSDSGFYLCAWSDRDSTHEQYFGPGTRLTVT.